These 13 T cell receptor beta chains came from one sample sequenced in a study of T cell changes during pregnancy in multiple sclerosis. Profiled with immunoSEQ multiplex PCR; TCRdb holds only in-frame clones, not every one. Here the sample spans about 22,000 clones, roughly 87% being singletons. Sequenced here: CD8+ T cells from peripheral blood mononuclear cells, sampled after pregnancy. All receptors derive from a female donor with multiple sclerosis, enrolled in a pregnancy study.

This chain's CDR3 is CASSQIGGRTYEQYF. CDR3 in DNA: TGCGCCAGCAGCCAGATAGGGGGTAGGACCTACGAGCAGTACTTC. J is TRBJ2-7 and V is TRBV4-1, with a possible D match to TRBD1 (6 bases). CDR1 is MGHRA and CDR2 is YSYEKL in the germline V gene. CDR3 length: 15 amino acids. The V gene lost 3 bases and the J gene lost 2 bases, with 14 bases spanning the gap.

This chain joins TRBV9 and TRBJ2-7; 8 positions agree with TRBD2. Looked up from germline, CDR1 is SGDLS and CDR2 is YYNGEE. The CDR3 is 15 residues long. The ends lost 4 bases at V and 2 bases at J; junction bases unmatched: 8. CDR3 nucleotides: TGTGCCAGCAGCCCCAGACGGACTAGCCCCTACGAGCAGTACTTC. It encodes CASSPRRTSPYEQYF. Looking up the rest from reference TRBV9 and TRBJ2-7 gives the full variable domain: DSGVTQTPKHLITATGQRVTLRCSPRSGDLSVYWYQQSLDQGLQFLIQYYNGEERAKGNILERFSAQQFPDLHSELNLSSLELGDSALYFCASSPRRTSPYEQYFGPGTRLTVT.

CDR3 amino acids: CASSLHNDRGEGNTIYF. CDR3 sequence (DNA): TGTGCCAGCAGCCTACATAATGACAGGGGAGAAGGAAACACCATATATTTT. The chain employs TRBV9 and TRBJ1-3, with 8 bases aligning to TRBD1. Trimming cost V 4 bases and J 4 bases; bases outside gene matches: 13. Germline CDR1 and CDR2: SGDLS and YYNGEE. CDR3 size: 17 residues.

The chain couples TRBV30 to TRBJ2-7; TRBD2 matches 7 bases. With 3 bases clipped from V and 5 bases from J, the junction kept 7 bases outside the gene matches. Germline CDR1 reads GTSNPN; CDR2 reads SVGIG (reference sequence). The CDR3 spans 13 residues. CDR3 sequence reads: CAWSPRGVHEQYF. The DNA of the CDR3 is TGTGCCTGGAGCCCACGGGGGGTCCACGAGCAGTACTTC.

CDR3 protein: CASSLELATEQFF. The CDR3, as DNA: TGCGCCAGCAGCTTGGAACTAGCCACTGAGCAGTTCTTC. The gene calls are TRBV5-1 and TRBJ2-1; weak D call: TRBD2 (6 bases). V was clipped by 0 bases and J by 9 bases, with 10 bases between them. CDR3 length: 13 amino acids. Germline values: CDR1 SGHRS, CDR2 YFSETQ.

The gene calls are TRBV5-1 and TRBJ2-7, with 11 bases lining up with TRBD1. Germline V gene sequence: CDR1 SGHRS, CDR2 YFSETQ. V trimming: 4 bases; J trimming: 6 bases; junction bases outside the gene matches: 9. The CDR3 runs to 15 residues. CDR3 loop: CASSHRPGQGVEQYF. In nucleotides, the CDR3 is TGCGCCAGCAGCCACCGCCCGGGACAGGGGGTCGAGCAGTACTTC.

Regarding this clone: Just one base apart from a much larger clone, this may be a read error. Different DNA sequences within this sample yield the same CDR3. The V and J genes are TRBV6-4 and TRBJ2-2, with D maybe TRBD2 (6 bases). V shed 3 bases and J shed 6 bases, with 14 bases lying between them. CDR1 MRHNA and CDR2 SNTAGT come from the germline V gene. There are 15 residues in the CDR3. The CDR3: CASSEAAGGPGELFF. For the CDR3, the DNA is TGTGCCAGCAGTGAAGCAGCAGGAGGGCCCGGGGAGCTGTTTTTT.

The chain recombines TRBV7-6 with TRBJ2-5; D is possibly TRBD2 (5 bases). CDR1 is SGHVS, CDR2 FNYEAQ, per germline. The CDR3 is 13 residues long. V gave up 5 bases and J gave up 2 bases, with 9 bases separating them. In nucleotides, the CDR3 is TGTGCCAGCAGCCTTCCGGGGCAAGAGACCCAGTACTTC. Its translation: CASSLPGQETQYF.

This chain's CDR3 is CASRLHAGVCNEKLFF. DNA of the CDR3: TGTGCCAGCAGGCTCCACGCCGGGGTTTGTAATGAAAAACTGTTTTTT. This sequence joins TRBV28 and TRBJ1-4; no definite D call. Germline lookup yields CDR1 MDHEN and CDR2 SYDVKM. Trimming pared 6 bases from V and 4 bases from J, leaving 18 bases between. The CDR3 is 16 amino acids.

The chain joins TRBV13 to TRBJ2-1; 9 nucleotides match TRBD1. The length of the CDR3 is 18 residues. V was pared by 5 bases and J by 2 bases, with 13 bases of the junction left unmatched. Germline CDR1 PRHDT, CDR2 FYEKMQ (reference sequence). CDR3 sequence: CASSAGQGMGVPYNEQFF. As DNA, the CDR3 is TGTGCCAGCAGCGCGGGACAGGGAATGGGAGTCCCCTACAATGAGCAGTTCTTC.

The chain is built from TRBV6-4 and TRBJ2-1; 10 bases line up with TRBD2. Germline values: CDR1 MRHNA, CDR2 SNTAGT. CDR3 length: 15 residues. V shed 4 bases and J 6 bases; nucleotides not matched to a gene: 6. The CDR3 region has the DNA TGTGCCAGCAGTGCTAAACTAGCGGGATCCAATGAGCAGTTCTTC. Its protein product is CASSAKLAGSNEQFF.

The chain employs TRBV9 and TRBJ2-1, with 7 bases aligning to TRBD1. CDR3 length: 15 residues. With 3 bases clipped from V and 0 bases from J, the junction kept 3 bases outside the gene matches. The V gene's germline CDR1 is SGDLS and CDR2 YYNGEE. In DNA form, the CDR3 reads TGTGCCAGCAGCGGCCGGGACAGCTCCTACAATGAGCAGTTCTTC. It encodes CASSGRDSSYNEQFF.

The chain couples TRBV5-6 to TRBJ2-7; D may be TRBD2 (5 bases). CDR1 and CDR2 from the germline V gene are SGHDT and YYEEEE. CDR3 size: 13 residues. With 7 bases removed from V and 2 bases from J, the gap between germline ends came to 13 bases. Here the CDR3 reads CASSYPAAYEQYF. DNA for the CDR3: TGTGCCAGCTCTTACCCAGCGGCCTACGAGCAGTACTTC.